The clone carrying this T cell receptor (beta chain) has just one count. Germline CDR1 and CDR2: SGHTA and FQGNSA. V lost 5 bases, J lost 0 bases, and 10 bases stayed unmatched. The CDR3 is 19 residues long. TCRdb keeps only in-frame clones here, not all; method: immunoSEQ multiplex PCR. Here the sample spans 45,000 to 55,000 clones, 80% to 95% being singletons. The data stem from a study of T cell changes during pregnancy in multiple sclerosis. This receptor was obtained from a female donor with multiple sclerosis, enrolled in a pregnancy study. V usage is TRBV7-2 and J usage is TRBJ2-6, with 10 bases that match TRBD1. The sample here was CD4+ T cells from peripheral blood mononuclear cells, taken after pregnancy. The CDR3 DNA sequence: TGTGCCAGCAGCCTACGGACAGGGGGTGAATCCTCTGGGGCCAACGTCCTGACTTTC. Amino acids: CASSLRTGGESSGANVLTF.